This record concerns one TCR beta chain sequence. This CDR3 has 13 amino acids. Trimming took off 6 bases at V and 4 bases at J, with 11 bases between the two ends. The sample belongs to a study of blood T cell repertoires in COVID-19. Study in general: Sample material is recorded as cDNA or gDNA derived from T cells, B-cell-depleted T cells, or PBMCs.

TCRdb keeps only in-frame clones here, not all; method: immunoSEQ multiplex PCR. The profile shows about 300,000 clones, approximately 90% of them singletons. Membership in each cohort depended on participant-reported clinical history. Donors of Cohort 3 who recovered were those that had two negative PCRs, clearance, or symptom resolution. The specimen was PBMCs or T cells enriched from blood (not recorded which). The source of this sequence is a young woman who had recovered from COVID-19. The chain employs TRBV12-3 or TRBV12-4 and TRBJ2-3, with D perhaps TRBD1 (5 bases). The CDR3 DNA reads TGTGCCAGCAGAGACCAGGGTCCAGATACGCAGTATTTT. Its translation is CASRDQGPDTQYF.